Reported below is one TCR beta chain. This clonotype was observed many times. Its antigen remains undetermined. Qualities for individual bases were not recorded, and no much larger clone is one base off. The treatment or condition label, read with the paper, signifies: allogeneic hematopoietic cell transplantation with graft depleted of TCRalphabeta T cells and CD19 B cells. The transplant recipients were children given TCRalphabeta/CD19-depleted allogeneic hematopoietic cell grafts. Library preparation was by PCR. Sequencing used an Illumina HiSeq 2500. TCR libraries were prepared with molecular barcoding, using unique molecular identifiers to normalize TCRbeta repertoire quantification. The raw public reads went through TCRdb reprocessing: fastp at Q25, MiXCR clone calling, in-frame beta chains kept. Each CDR3 protein appears once, grouped with its most common genes and DNA. Present in this sample are more than 120,000 distinct CDR3 sequences, 8% to 10% of which were seen just once. The ten largest make up about a sixth of the sample.

This entry belongs to a study of T-cell reconstitution after alpha-beta-depleted transplantation in children (dated by TCRdb to 2016 to 2018). Turning to the overall study: Using TCR repertoire profiling, the study followed T-cell immune reconstitution in a quantitative way in children after TCRalphabeta/CD19-depleted allogeneic hematopoietic cell transplantation. Results and caveats for the whole study, not just this receptor: The apparently early recovery of alphabetaT-cell counts about two months after transplant reportedly depended on only several hundred rapidly expanded clones that came from non-depleted graft cells. In some patients, the high TCRbeta diversity seen at day 60 was put down to recipient T cells and intrathymic progenitors that had survived conditioning. The frequencies of hyperexpanded clones fell over the following months, and after one year, T-cell counts and TCRbeta diversity were mostly attributed to newly produced T cells.

Trimming removed 5 bases from V and 3 bases from J; the gene matches leave 9 bases unexplained. From the cysteine through the phenylalanine, the CDR3 covers 15 amino acids. Solely the CDR3 DNA is kept, with 45 bases framed from the first base. CDR1 is given as SEHNR and CDR2 as FQNEAQ, both from the germline V gene (reference sequence). This TCR derives from a female patient between 2 and 15 years old who had a stem cell transplant for congenital amegakaryocytic thrombocytopenia, so the T cells may come from the graft donor. The chain employs TRBV7-9 and TRBJ2-7; TRBD1 fits 8 bases in the junction. The sample consisted of PBMCs, mostly from graft donor cells, taken 180 days after TCRalphabeta/CD19-depleted stem cell transplant. The DNA sequence is as follows: TGTGCCAGCAGCGTTCCGGGACAGGAGGTCTACGAGCAGTACTTC. The translation is CASSVPGQEVYEQYF.